This T cell receptor (beta chain) was sequenced in a study of cytomegalovirus exposure and HLA in healthy donors. The overall study: Of around 410 genotyped donors, roughly 81% grouped in the Caucasian-associated ancestry cluster. Study results and limitations: The study labeled more than 150 TCR beta chains cytomegalovirus-associated. Upon later analysis, TCR association rates were observed to vary by HLA locus, being highest for DRB1 and lowest for HLA-C.

As for the donors, each was a healthy bone marrow donor. Concerning this clone: What it binds is not known.

It was with 60 Vbeta and 13 Jbeta primers that the PCR ran. The data were produced by immunoSEQ multiplex PCR, yet TCRdb's version contains in-frame clones alone and is incomplete. The table has around 250,000 clones, around 90% seen once; the top ten hold approximately 1.5%. Germline values: CDR1 LNHDA, CDR2 SQIVND (reference sequence). Unmatched junction bases numbered 8, after V lost 7 bases and J lost 0 bases. The CDR3 contains 16 residues. The origin of this receptor is a girl aged 2-10 years in good health and CMV-seronegative. The chain links TRBV19 to TRBJ2-1; 8 bases map to TRBD2. Sequencing was performed on PBMCs. CDR3 coding DNA: TGTGCCAGTATCCCTCGAGCGGGGGACTCCTACAATGAGCAGTTCTTC. As protein: CASIPRAGDSYNEQFF.